The following is a T cell receptor (beta chain) sequence with its context. Its antigen remains unidentified. No base quality information exists; no much larger clone differs at one position. The immunoSEQ assay, a bias-controlled multiplex PCR using V- and J-specific primers, was used to amplify TCR beta CDR3 regions from genomic DNA. A proprietary barcode and Illumina adapter sequences were added to the CDR3 amplicons in a second PCR step. An Illumina MiSeq instrument was used for sequencing of the CDR3 libraries. In the paper's pipeline: immunoSEQ Analyzer 3.0 was used for export and quality control, with R Bioconductor and Immunarch used for downstream analyses. Only productive rearrangements in the normalized downsampled data set were used to calculate repertoire metrics. In the normalized cohort, a clonotype counted as pathologically expanded if the clonotype was larger than 5 templates. The Inverse Simpson Index served as the measure of repertoire diversity. The non-normalized data set was used for CMV-specificity analyses so that all clonotypes could be captured. What TCRdb holds here is the immuneACCESS table cut down to in-frame rearrangements. Part of the clones is not present; checked against another copy, under half of the missing clones reflect an unresolved V gene, and the others are unexplained. V, J and clone size reflect that table, while D and trimming were determined from the DNA. The sample table holds approximately 20,000 clones, of which roughly 80% were seen once. The ten biggest clones cover roughly 14% of the sample.

The sample belongs to a study of T cell clonotyping in hematopoietic cell transplantation (dated by TCRdb to about 2021). Study-wide context: The study collected roughly 150 blood samples from approximately 40 consecutive transplant recipients and their related donors. Patients were recruited between 2015 and January 2017 and followed until late 2020 or death. Results and caveats for the whole study, not just this receptor: The sample size was limited, and because cells were not sorted, the contributions of CD4 and CD8 repertoires could not be separated. A decrease in recipient TCR diversity was observed after transplant, and a progressive increase in pathologically expanded clonotypes was seen from day 30 to day 180. Only a small fraction of recipient repertoires overlapped donor repertoires, with over 97% appearing de novo at the given depth. Inverse Simpson Index values from donors and from recipients before transplant predicted broader TCR repertoire diversity after transplant.

For TCR beta sequencing, blood samples came from the related transplant donors. Using Nuclei Lysis Solution, genomic DNA was extracted from unfractionated peripheral blood mononuclear cells that were either fresh or cryopreserved. Taken from cysteine to phenylalanine, the CDR3 has 16 residues. CDR3 DNA is the only sequence kept; it has 48 bases, read in frame from the first base. Based on the germline V gene (reference sequence), the CDR1 and CDR2 sequences are GTSNPN and SVGIG. The trim is 7 bases for V and 1 base for J, with a gap of 19 bases between the germline ends. This sequence uses TRBV30 and TRBJ2-2; TRBD1 might be the D gene, on 6 matching bases. The source material was peripheral blood mononuclear cells. This receptor was obtained from a man in his 60s in good health. Some clones in this sample may be carry-over from other donors' samples. CDR3 sequence: CALIQGGRRNTGELFF. The DNA reads as follows: TGTGCCTTGATACAGGGTGGGCGCCGGAACACCGGGGAGCTGTTTTTT.